Listed here are 26 T cell receptor beta chains from one sample, sequenced in a study of glioma-infiltrating T cells. Using RNA template, CDR3s of TCR alpha and beta were amplified with iRepertoire arm-PCR. TCRdb re-called the multiplex PCR reads through MiXCR, storing one row per CDR3 protein. Of 100,000 to 150,000 distinct CDR3 sequences in the sample, 24% were seen once. What was sequenced was glioma tissue, nonneoplastic brain tissue, or PBMCs (not recorded which). These receptors were collected from a human donor with low-grade glioma or glioblastoma, undergoing nonglioma brain surgery, or in good health (not recorded which).

This clonotype has only a few counts. V usage is TRBV24-1 and J usage is TRBJ2-3, with TRBD1 as a possible D gene (8 bases). Trimming cost V 3 bases and J 2 bases, with 17 bases left between them. The germline gives CDR1 KGHDR, CDR2 SFDVKD. The CDR3 runs 17 residues. CDR3 nucleotide sequence: TGTGCCACCAGTGATGGACACAGGGGGACTAACACAGATACGCAGTATTTT. Translation: CATSDGHRGTNTDTQYF.

This clonotype has a count of ten or more. V usage is TRBV20-1 and J usage is TRBJ2-5; D may be TRBD1 (7 bases). CDR1 and CDR2 from the germline V gene are DFQATT and SNEGSKA (reference sequence). V lost 6 bases, J lost 0 bases, and 17 bases lay in between. This CDR3 region has 15 residues. This CDR3 is CSASIPGGYQETQYF. CDR3 in DNA: TGCAGTGCCTCAATCCCAGGGGGGTACCAAGAGACCCAGTACTTC.

A few counts support this clonotype. This chain uses TRBV7-6 with TRBJ2-2, with 8 bases identical to TRBD2. Trimming at V came to 1 base and at J to 0 bases, leaving 7 bases not matched to a gene. The CDR3 length is 18 residues. Looked up from germline, CDR1 is SGHVS and CDR2 is FNYEAQ. Here the CDR3 DNA reads TGTGCCAGCAGCTTAGTTTCCAGGGGACTAGCGAACACCGGGGAGCTGTTTTTT. Translated, it gives CASSLVSRGLANTGELFF. Complete variable domain (other parts from reference TRBV7-6 and TRBJ2-2): GAGVSQSPRYKVTKRGQDVALRCDPISGHVSLYWYRQALGQGPEFLTYFNYEAQQDKSGLPNDRFSAERPEGSISTLTIQRTEQRDSAMYRCASSLVSRGLANTGELFFGEGSRLTVL.

The chain links TRBV3-1 to TRBJ2-5; D gene uncertain. The CDR3 consists of 13 residues. Deletions cut 3 bases from V and 2 bases from J, with 7 bases between. The V gene's germline CDR1 is LGHDT and CDR2 YNNKEL (reference sequence). The CDR3 nucleotides read TGTGCCAGCAGCCAGAGTACTCAAGAGACCCAGTACTTC. Protein product: CASSQSTQETQYF.

This clonotype was picked up a small number of times. J is TRBJ2-1 and V is TRBV5-1; D not resolved. The CDR3 sequence is 12 residues long. Trimming shortened V by 0 bases and J by 8 bases, and 6 bases separated the two germline ends. Germline values: CDR1 SGHRS, CDR2 YFSETQ. The CDR3 sequence: CASSLGWDEQFF. The CDR3 DNA is TGCGCCAGCAGCTTGGGTTGGGATGAGCAGTTCTTC.

This clonotype is classed as medium-sized (0.01 to 0.1%). The chain links TRBV7-3 to TRBJ1-1; D is unresolved. The CDR3 length is 12 residues. In germline, CDR1 is SGHTA, CDR2 FQGTGA. The ends were cut back, 6 bases at V and 1 base at J, with 6 bases in the middle. In DNA, the CDR3 is TGTGCCAGCAGAGATTGGAACACTGAAGCTTTCTTT. Translated: CASRDWNTEAFF.

The chain combines TRBV30 with TRBJ1-1; unclear D gene. Trimming removed 2 bases from V and 0 bases from J, with 4 bases in between. CDR1 and CDR2 from the germline V gene are GTSNPN and SVGIG (reference sequence). The CDR3 sequence is 12 residues long. This CDR3 is CAWSLMNTEAFF. The CDR3 DNA follows: TGTGCCTGGAGTCTTATGAACACTGAAGCTTTCTTT.

This clonotype was detected only a few times. CDR3 in DNA: TGTGCCGTCCACTTTTCCACAGATACGCAGTATTTT. Translated, it gives CAVHFSTDTQYF. The chain joins TRBV7-2 to TRBJ2-3; no firm D call. The CDR3 sequence is 12 residues long. CDR1 and CDR2 (germline): SGHTA, FQGNSA. V was trimmed by 11 bases and J by 2 bases, leaving 11 bases between them.

This clonotype was recorded at least ten times. The V gene is TRBV28, the J gene TRBJ2-7, with D hard to call. This CDR3 has 12 amino acids. Trimming stripped 3 bases from V and 4 bases from J, with 7 bases between. Germline-derived CDR1 and CDR2 are MDHEN and SYDVKM. CDR3 nucleotide sequence: TGTGCCAGCAGTTTGGAAGGGTACGAGCAGTACGTC. It specifies CASSLEGYEQYV.

This clonotype was counted between two and nine times. The rearrangement links TRBV18 to TRBJ1-2; 10 bases line up with TRBD1. The germline V gene encodes CDR1 KGHSH and CDR2 LQKENI. Germline trimming cut 2 bases from V and 4 bases from J; bases unmatched to any gene: 4. CDR3 length equals 15 residues. The CDR3 protein is CASSPVDRGLYGYTF. The DNA for the CDR3 is TGTGCCAGCTCACCAGTCGACAGGGGGCTCTATGGCTACACCTTC.

This clonotype occurred many times. The CDR3 sequence: CSARVRQGAQPQHF. The DNA of the CDR3 is TGCAGTGCTAGAGTCCGACAGGGGGCACAGCCCCAGCATTTT. The V call is TRBV20-1, the J call TRBJ1-5, with 10 bases aligning to TRBD1. The CDR3 is 14 amino acids. Trimming took 1 base from V and 7 from J; bases not matched to a gene: 4. Germline V gene lookup returns CDR1 DFQATT and CDR2 SNEGSKA (reference sequence).

The CDR3 reads CASSFWPERGETQYF. In DNA form, the CDR3 reads TGTGCCAGCAGCTTCTGGCCAGAAAGGGGAGAGACCCAGTACTTC. This chain connects TRBV7-9 to TRBJ2-5; weak D call: TRBD1 (5 bases). V was shortened by 3 bases and J by 4 bases, with 15 bases between the two germline ends. The CDR3 runs 15 residues. Per the germline V gene, CDR1 is SEHNR and CDR2 is FQNEAQ (reference sequence).

About this clonotype itself: This clone may be a read error of a much larger clone one base away. The chain links TRBV15 to TRBJ2-1, with D possibly being TRBD1 or TRBD2 (6 bases each). The CDR3 totals 16 residues. Germline CDR1 is LNHNV and CDR2 is YYDKDF (reference sequence). Trimming took off 3 bases at V and 4 bases at J, with 16 bases between the two ends. The CDR3 region has the DNA TGTGCCACCAGCAGCGGGGGCTGGATAGATTACAATGAGCAGTTCTTC. Residues: CATSSGGWIDYNEQFF.

This clonotype was detected many times. The chain joins TRBV25-1 to TRBJ1-6, with TRBD1 matching over 8 bases. CDR1 and CDR2 from the germline V gene are MGHDK and SYGVNS. The CDR3 has 13 residues. V lost 6 bases to trimming and J lost 10 bases; unmatched junction nucleotides: 5. The CDR3 loop reads CASRDRDDSPLHF. CDR3 bases: TGTGCCAGCAGGGACAGGGATGACTCACCCCTCCACTTT.

This clonotype was seen a handful of times. The chain employs TRBV6-1 and TRBJ2-4; a weak D match, TRBD2 (7 bases). V lost 6 bases and J 6 bases, leaving 9 bases between the germline ends. The CDR3 is made up of 12 amino acids. Germline values: CDR1 MNHNS, CDR2 SASEGT. CDR3 residues: CASRGGGNIQYF. DNA for the CDR3: TGTGCCAGCAGAGGGGGGGGAAACATTCAGTACTTC.

The chain is built from TRBV5-1 and TRBJ2-3, with D unclear. In germline, CDR1 is SGHRS, CDR2 YFSETQ. The CDR3 runs to 14 residues. Trimming shortened V by 0 bases and J by 5 bases, and 10 bases separated the two germline ends. The CDR3 loop is CASSLVDQQDTQYF. Written as DNA, the CDR3 is TGCGCCAGCAGCTTGGTCGACCAACAAGATACGCAGTATTTT.

Concerning this clonotype: Just one base apart from a much larger clone, this may be a read error. The J gene is TRBJ2-4, the V gene TRBV28; 12 nucleotides align to TRBD1. Germline assignment: CDR1 MDHEN and CDR2 SYDVKM. The CDR3 spans 16 residues. The CDR3 is CANSSPGTGGINIQYF. In DNA, the CDR3 is TGTGCCAACAGTTCGCCCGGGACAGGGGGCATAAACATTCAGTACTTC.

Concerning this clonotype itself: At one end, the junction sequence differs from germline, possibly due to a read error. The rearrangement joins TRBV12-3 or TRBV12-4 to TRBJ2-1, with D perhaps TRBD1 (5 bases). The CDR3 consists of 15 residues. In DNA, the CDR3 is TGTGCCACCAGTCAAATTGGACAAAGGCTCAATGAGCAGTTCTTC. Protein product: CATSQIGQRLNEQFF.

This clonotype was seen only a few times. The rearrangement links TRBV7-9 to TRBJ2-3; 9 positions agree with TRBD2. Germline CDR1 reads SEHNR; CDR2 reads FQNEAQ (reference sequence). V lost 4 bases to trimming and J lost 2 bases; unmatched junction nucleotides: 1. The CDR3 extends over 14 amino acids. In DNA form, the CDR3 reads TGTGCCAGCAGCTCTAGCGGGGCCACAGATACGCAGTATTTT. It codes for CASSSSGATDTQYF. Full variable domain (remainder filled in from reference TRBV7-9 and TRBJ2-3): DTGVSQNPRHKITKRGQNVTFRCDPISEHNRLYWYRQTLGQGPEFLTYFQNEAQLEKSRLLSDRFSAERPKGSFSTLEIQRTEQGDSAMYLCASSSSGATDTQYFGPGTRLTVL.

This clonotype was found a few times. The V and J genes are TRBV27 and TRBJ2-7; weak D call: TRBD2 (6 bases). Germline V gene data show CDR1 as MNHEY and CDR2 as SMNVEV (reference sequence). This CDR3 is built from 15 residues. Trimming removed 6 bases from V and 4 bases from J, with 19 bases in between. In DNA form, the CDR3 reads TGTGCCAGCAGCTTTCTAACGGGGGAAGATTACGAGCAGTACGTC. Amino acids: CASSFLTGEDYEQYV.

This clonotype has more than one count but fewer than ten. V and J are TRBV12-3 or TRBV12-4 and TRBJ1-3; no clear D gene. The CDR3 totals 14 residues. Between the trimmed V and J ends, which lost 3 bases and 4 bases, there was a span of 10 bases. CDR3 loop: CASSFLGHGNTIYF. CDR3 bases: TGTGCCAGCAGTTTTCTAGGGCACGGAAACACCATATATTTT.

This clonotype was seen at least ten times. The junction departs from the called germline gene at one end, perhaps through a read error. The V gene is TRBV5-1, the J gene TRBJ1-1; D gene unclear. Germline lookup yields CDR1 SGHRS and CDR2 YFSETQ. This CDR3 region has 13 residues. CDR3 sequence (DNA): TGTGCCAGCAGCTTAGCCCAGAACACTGAAGCTTTCTTT. Encoded protein: CASSLAQNTEAFF.

V gene TRBV27 combines with J gene TRBJ2-1, with 8 nucleotides matching TRBD1. This CDR3 is built from 15 residues. Germline V CDR1 and CDR2: MNHEY, SMNVEV (reference sequence). The ends lost 7 bases at V and 3 bases at J; junction bases unmatched: 8. The CDR3 DNA sequence: TGTGCCAGCATCTCAAGGGACAGGCTCTACAATGAGCAGTTCTTC. Its protein product is CASISRDRLYNEQFF.

This rearrangement joins TRBV2 to TRBJ2-6, with D uncertain. In germline, CDR1 is SNHLY, CDR2 FYNNEI. V was pared by 5 bases and J by 0 bases, with 8 bases between. CDR3 length equals 15 residues. Here the CDR3 DNA reads TGTGCCAGCAGTCGACACCCCTCTGGGGCCAACGTCCTGACTTTC. This encodes CASSRHPSGANVLTF.

This clonotype has just a few counts. V usage is TRBV3-1 and J usage is TRBJ2-3, with D perhaps given as TRBD1 or TRBD2 (5 bases each). V was pared by 4 bases and J by 3 bases, with 14 bases between. CDR1 and CDR2 from the germline V gene are LGHDT and YNNKEL (reference sequence). CDR3 size: 15 residues. The CDR3 nucleotides read TGTGCCAGCAGCCGGGACGCTGTTGCAACAGATACGCAGTATTTT. Encoded protein: CASSRDAVATDTQYF.

This clonotype has just a few counts. The genes are TRBV11-2 and TRBJ2-2; 7 bases line up with TRBD1. V trimming: 3 bases; J trimming: 0 bases; junction bases outside the gene matches: 4. Germline-derived CDR1 and CDR2 are SGHAT and FQNNGV. This CDR3 region has 16 residues. CDR3 loop: CASSLATGANTGELFF. The CDR3 DNA reads TGTGCCAGCAGCTTGGCAACAGGGGCGAACACCGGGGAGCTGTTTTTT.